This TCR beta chain was profiled in a study of blood T cell repertoires in COVID-19. The data were produced by immunoSEQ multiplex PCR, yet TCRdb's version contains in-frame clones alone and is incomplete. The table records approximately 280,000 clones, about 81% of them present only once. The CDR3 is 14 amino acids. V lost 0 bases, J lost 3 bases, and 6 bases lay in between. The germline CDR1 and CDR2 sequences are SGHNT and YENEEA. The sequenced material came from peripheral blood. This receptor was obtained from a human donor with COVID-19, enrolled during active disease. The donor label of this sample is uncertain. J is TRBJ2-1 and V is TRBV11-3; TRBD2 is a possible D gene (6 bases). CDR3 nucleotides: TGTGCCAGCAGCTTAGATAGCGGCTACAATGAGCAGTTCTTC. This sequence encodes CASSLDSGYNEQFF.